This T cell receptor beta chain derives from a study of brain T cells in children with intractable seizures (dated by TCRdb to about 2021). Describing the broader study: Resected brain tissue from 53 pediatric epilepsy surgery cases was initially screened for immune gene transcripts with a NanoString immunology panel. Of the approximately 12 selected surgery cases, pre-surgery blood was also sequenced for eight, so four had brain tissue only.

The time point label corresponds to: resected brain tissue, or blood drawn just prior to surgery. Surgery cases with the highest brain T cell transcript signatures were selected for TCR beta chain sequencing of brain tissue and, where available, blood. Prior to surgery, the patients had been treated with at least one anti-epileptic drug. The TCR-sequenced patients were children whose drug-resistant epilepsy was caused by tuberous sclerosis complex, focal cortical dysplasia, Rasmussen encephalitis or hemimegalencephaly. Blood samples were collected immediately before the epilepsy surgery. Bulk genomic DNA was extracted from unsorted brain tissue and whole blood with the Monarch genomic DNA purification kit. The CDR3 starts with the cysteine, ends with the phenylalanine, and has 15 residues. Only the CDR3 portion is preserved as DNA: 45 bases, with reading frame beginning at the first base. The CDR1 and CDR2 encoded by the germline V gene are SGHDN and FVKESK. V and J lose 0 bases and 13 bases, and a span of 16 bases separates them.

To note about this clone: Its specific antigen is unknown. No much larger clone exists at a distance of one base, and base qualities are not known.

Summary of the overall study and its limitations: Viral specificity was inferred solely from CDR3 sequence similarity, and the HCMV serostatus of the patients was not known. Because sequencing depth differed between pre- and post-surgery blood, the absence of clones from the pre-surgery sample may reflect undersampling.

The immunoSEQ assay was applied to genomic DNA to generate the TCR beta chain sequences. Per the authors' processing: CDR3 sequences that did not begin with the conserved framework cysteine at position 104 were removed by hand. To get clonality, the normalized Shannon's Diversity Index was subtracted from one, giving values from 0 (maximal diversity) to 1 (oligoclonal). Differences in the frequency of the same CDR3 between samples, such as brain versus blood, were assessed with chi-squared comparison-of-proportions tests. Public clonotypes were found by searching immuneACCESS, and the VDJdb browser was used to assess similarity to known antiviral clonotypes. The table was pulled from immuneACCESS by TCRdb, which kept in-frame rearrangements only. Such tables lose some clones; where checked, under half of the loss comes from unresolved V genes, and the rest has no known cause. The V and J calls and clone size are taken from that table; D and trimming were inferred from the DNA. Within this sample are just under 65,000 clones, with 90% to 96% of them counted one time only. The ten largest clones add up to more than 0.3% of the sample.

This clonotype was obtained from a boy in the first two years of life with focal cortical dysplasia and intractable seizures. The chain is made from TRBV14 and TRBJ1-6, and perhaps TRBD1 as D gene, on 6 matching bases. Source: peripheral blood, taken at surgery. The DNA reads TGTGCCAGCAGCCAAGAAAGGGGGACCTTTAGCCCCCTCCACTTT. Its translation is CASSQERGTFSPLHF.